The source of this T cell receptor (beta chain) is a study of blood T cell repertoires in COVID-19. With 0 bases removed from V and 3 bases from J, the gap between germline ends came to 9 bases. This CDR3 region has 15 residues. Looked up from germline, CDR1 is SGHAT and CDR2 is FQNNGV. The assay was immunoSEQ multiplex PCR, and TCRdb's table has in-frame clones only and misses some. Here the sample spans roughly 230,000 clones, around 90% being singletons. The sample taken for sequencing was peripheral blood. The receptor was derived from a young man with COVID-19, enrolled during active disease. The rearrangement uses TRBV11-2 and TRBJ1-5; D perhaps matches TRBD1 (6 bases). The CDR3 spells CASSLDNRVNQPQHF. CDR3 DNA: TGTGCCAGCAGCTTAGACAACAGGGTCAATCAGCCCCAGCATTTT.